Shown below are 29 T cell receptor beta chains from a single sample sequenced in a study of metastatic and nonmetastatic thyroid tumors. Using MiXCR, TCRdb reanalyzed the PCR reads. The sample lists 5,500 to 7,000 clones, roughly 20% seen once, with 6.2% in the top ten. Thyroid surgery had not been preceded by any treatment in any patient. Sequenced: adjacent normal tissue. These receptors all come from a female donor with papillary thyroid cancer or a benign thyroid nodule (not recorded which). Some clones in this sample may be carry-over from other donors' samples.

The rearrangement uses TRBV6-1 and TRBJ1-3; 9 bases align to TRBD1. Germline V gene lookup returns CDR1 MNHNS and CDR2 SASEGT. This CDR3 region has 16 residues. J was trimmed by 3 bases and V by 5 bases; bases with no gene match: 8. As DNA, the CDR3 is TGTGCCAGCAGTCTCTCGGGACAGGGCGGTGGAAACACCATATATTTT. Translation gives CASSLSGQGGGNTIYF.

This clone ranks as medium-sized (0.01 to 0.1%). The chain joins TRBV27 to TRBJ1-2, with D maybe TRBD1 (5 bases). V lost 0 bases, J lost 4 bases, and 6 bases lay in between. The germline V gene encodes CDR1 MNHEY and CDR2 SMNVEV (reference sequence). This CDR3 contains 13 residues. The CDR3 DNA reads as TGTGCCAGCAGTTTATCTGGGACCTATGGCTACACCTTC. Residues: CASSLSGTYGYTF.

In this sample, this clone is medium-sized. The chain combines TRBV11-2 with TRBJ2-7; 8 bases match TRBD2. The germline gives CDR1 SGHAT, CDR2 FQNNGV. V shed 3 bases, J shed 8 bases, and the junction held 9 bases outside the gene matches. This CDR3 contains 14 residues. The CDR3 coding sequence is TGTGCCAGCAGCTTTAGCGGGGCGCTGGATCAGCAGTACTTC. Encoded protein: CASSFSGALDQQYF.

V usage is TRBV27 and J usage is TRBJ2-3; D may match TRBD1 or TRBD2 (6 bases each). The CDR3 loop spans 14 amino acids. Deletions cut 6 bases from V and 8 bases from J, with 18 bases between. Germline V gives CDR1 MNHEY, CDR2 SMNVEV (reference sequence). The DNA of the CDR3 is TGTGCCAGCAGCCAGGGGCCCGGAGGGGCTACGCAGTATTTT. Translating it yields CASSQGPGGATQYF.

By share, this clone counts as medium-sized. V usage is TRBV6-1 and J usage is TRBJ2-4; TRBD2 is a possible D gene (5 bases). V lost 3 bases and J lost 7, with 13 bases in between. Germline V gene sequence: CDR1 MNHNS, CDR2 SASEGT. The CDR3 has 14 amino acids. The chain's CDR3 is CASSDRGLWNIQYF. CDR3 nucleotides: TGTGCCAGCAGTGATAGAGGGCTCTGGAACATTCAGTACTTC.

This clone was seen ten or more times. The chain is built from TRBV20-1 and TRBJ2-2; 10 bases agree with TRBD2. V was pared by 3 bases and J by 3 bases, with 4 bases of the junction left unmatched. The germline CDR1 and CDR2 sequences are DFQATT and SNEGSKA (reference sequence). This CDR3 comprises 15 residues. The CDR3 DNA follows: TGCAGTGCTAGCCTAGCGGGGGCCGACACCGGGGAGCTGTTTTTT. The encoded protein is CSASLAGADTGELFF.

In its sample, this clone was seen many times. CDR3 nucleotide sequence: TGCAGTGCTCGACAGGGGGGAGTCGCCGGGGAGCTGTTTTTT. Encoded protein: CSARQGGVAGELFF. V usage is TRBV20-1 and J usage is TRBJ2-2; 9 bases match TRBD1. Trimming cost V 5 bases and J 6 bases; bases outside gene matches: 7. The CDR3 sequence is 14 residues long. Germline V gene data show CDR1 as DFQATT and CDR2 as SNEGSKA (reference sequence).

With respect to this clone: A much larger clone is a single base away; this may be a read error. The sample holds other DNA sequences that translate to the same CDR3. J is TRBJ2-5 and V is TRBV20-1; weak D call: TRBD2 (7 bases). Germline CDR1 DFQATT, CDR2 SNEGSKA (reference sequence). The CDR3 totals 13 residues. CDR3 sequence (DNA): TGCAGAGGGGGGGCAGGAGGTGGGAAGACCCAGTACTTC. This codes for CRGGAGGGKTQYF.

This clone is deemed medium-sized (0.01 to 0.1%). The gene calls are TRBV5-1 and TRBJ2-3; perhaps D is TRBD1 or TRBD2 (6 bases each). This CDR3 has 15 residues. In germline, CDR1 is SGHRS, CDR2 YFSETQ. Trimming stripped 1 base from V and 5 bases from J, with 14 bases between. CDR3 loop: CASSLRGGPRDTQYF. DNA for the CDR3: TGCGCCAGCAGCTTGAGAGGGGGGCCCAGAGATACGCAGTATTTT.

This clone is judged medium-sized. This chain uses TRBV20-1 with TRBJ2-7; 8 nucleotides line up with TRBD1. V lost 3 bases, J lost 2 bases, and 12 bases stayed unmatched. CDR1 is DFQATT and CDR2 is SNEGSKA in the germline V gene (reference sequence). This CDR3 region has 16 residues. Written as DNA, the CDR3 is TGCAGTGCTAGGCAATTGACAGGGGAAAAAACCTACGAGCAGTACTTC. It translates to CSARQLTGEKTYEQYF.

The chain carries TRBV15 and TRBJ1-6; D might be TRBD1 (5 bases). The germline gives CDR1 LNHNV, CDR2 YYDKDF (reference sequence). V was clipped by 4 bases and J by 10 bases, with 17 bases between them. This CDR3 has 15 residues. The CDR3 DNA is TGTGCCACCAGCATGACGGTACAGGCGAACTCACCCCTCCACTTT. Translation gives CATSMTVQANSPLHF.

Notes on this clone: One end of the junction does not line up with germline, which may come from a read error. The chain uses TRBV9 and TRBJ2-3, with unresolved D. The CDR3 sequence is 16 residues long. Per germline, CDR1 SGDLS and CDR2 YYNGEE. The CDR3 nucleotides are TGTGCCAGCAGAGTAGAGGTACTACGACCCACAGATACGCGGTATTTT. It is translated as CASRVEVLRPTDTRYF.

By share of the sample, this clone is medium-sized. The rearrangement uses TRBV12-5 and TRBJ2-1; D is unresolved. The CDR3 extends over 13 amino acids. Germline values: CDR1 LGHNT, CDR2 FRNRAP. Trimming left V 7 bases short and J 7 bases short, with 14 bases between. CDR3 in DNA: TGTGCTAGTGCCCGTGACCGAGTAAATGAGCAGTTCTTC. Its translation: CASARDRVNEQFF.

By sample share, this clone is medium-sized. This rearrangement joins TRBV6-1 to TRBJ1-2; D is ambiguous. Trimming took off 4 bases at V and 8 bases at J, with 20 bases between the two ends. CDR1 is MNHNS and CDR2 is SASEGT in the germline V gene. The CDR3 extends over 15 amino acids. The CDR3 nucleotides read TGTGCCAGCAGTGGTGGCCTACCTCATCCGCGGGGCTACACCTTC. This translates into CASSGGLPHPRGYTF.

By share of the sample, this clone is medium-sized. V and J are TRBV30 and TRBJ1-1, with TRBD1 matching over 7 bases. The CDR3 sequence is 13 residues long. Germline CDR1 and CDR2: GTSNPN and SVGIG (reference sequence). Trimming at V came to 2 bases and at J to 5 bases, leaving 5 bases not matched to a gene. CDR3: CAWSKGARTEAFF. CDR3 DNA: TGTGCCTGGAGTAAGGGGGCGCGGACTGAAGCTTTCTTT. The entire variable domain, with the rest obtained from reference TRBV30 and TRBJ1-1, is as follows: SQTIHQWPATLVQPVGSPLSLECTVEGTSNPNLYWYRQAAGRGLQLLFYSVGIGQISSEVPQNLSASRPQDRQFILSSKKLLLSDSGFYLCAWSKGARTEAFFGQGTRLTVV.

V is TRBV6-1 and J is TRBJ1-6; unclear D gene. The CDR3 length is 15 residues. The V gene lost 5 bases and the J gene lost 9 bases, with 17 bases spanning the gap. CDR1 and CDR2 (germline): MNHNS, SASEGT. DNA for the CDR3: TGTGCCAGCAGTTCAATTCTGGGAGAGGGTTCACCCCTCCACTTT. Protein: CASSSILGEGSPLHF.

By frequency in the sample, this clone is medium-sized. The chain links TRBV12-3 or TRBV12-4 to TRBJ1-5, with D unclear. This CDR3 spans 15 amino acids. V was pared by 0 bases and J by 0 bases, with 6 bases between. CDR3 sequence reads: CASSLAGFSNQPQHF. For the CDR3, the DNA is TGTGCCAGCAGTTTAGCAGGGTTTAGCAATCAGCCCCAGCATTTT.

In the case of this clone: A read error may account for a junction end that differs from germline. This chain uses TRBV28 with TRBJ1-6; D gene uncertain. The CDR3 length is 15 residues. Germline CDR1 and CDR2: MDHEN and SYDVKM. CDR3 in DNA: TGTGCCAGCAGTCCAATTCTGGGAGAGGGTTCACCCCCCCACTTT. The encoded protein is CASSPILGEGSPPHF.

This clone rates as medium-sized (0.01 to 0.1%). The chain uses TRBV30 and TRBJ2-1; maybe TRBD1 (5 bases). CDR1 and CDR2 (germline): GTSNPN, SVGIG (reference sequence). This CDR3 is built from 13 residues. Trimming shortened V by 0 bases and J by 8 bases, and 11 bases separated the two germline ends. The CDR3 here is CAWSVQWGDEQFF. As DNA, the CDR3 is TGTGCCTGGAGTGTACAGTGGGGCGATGAGCAGTTCTTC. Full variable domain (rest looked up from reference TRBV30 and TRBJ2-1): SQTIHQWPATLVQPVGSPLSLECTVEGTSNPNLYWYRQAAGRGLQLLFYSVGIGQISSEVPQNLSASRPQDRQFILSSKKLLLSDSGFYLCAWSVQWGDEQFFGPGTRLTVL.

The chain combines TRBV6-9 with TRBJ2-2; no reliable D call. The CDR3 is 15 amino acids. Deletions cut 5 bases from V and 0 bases from J, with 10 bases between. Germline CDR1 and CDR2: MNHGY and SVAAGI. The CDR3 region has the DNA TGTGCCAGCAGTGAGAGGCAGCCGAACACCGGGGAGCTGTTTTTT. Its translation: CASSERQPNTGELFF.

CDR3 coding DNA: TGTGCCAGCAGCCGAACTTGTACAGGTTCACGTCCTATGTGTGGCTACACCTTC. Its translation is CASSRTCTGSRPMCGYTF. The chain is built from TRBV11-2 and TRBJ1-2, with D possibly matching TRBD1 (5 bases). The CDR3 has 18 amino acids. The V end lost 5 bases, the J end lost 7 bases, and 29 bases lay between the germline ends. Germline-derived CDR1 and CDR2 are SGHAT and FQNNGV. Looking up the rest from reference TRBV11-2 and TRBJ1-2 gives the full variable domain: EAGVAQSPRYKIIEKRQSVAFWCNPISGHATLYWYQQILGQGPKLLIQFQNNGVVDDSQLPKDRFSAERLKGVDSTLKIQPAKLEDSAVYLCASSRTCTGSRPMCGYTFGSGTRLTVV.

Ten or more counts support this clone. This chain links TRBV5-1 with TRBJ2-3; D unclear. In germline, CDR1 is SGHRS, CDR2 YFSETQ. V was clipped by 0 bases and J by 3 bases, with 14 bases between them. The CDR3 has 16 residues. The DNA of the CDR3 is TGCGCCAGCAGCTTGGGGTGGAAAGGTCCGACAGATACGCAGTATTTT. This encodes CASSLGWKGPTDTQYF.

The CDR3 reads CASSLLAGGPGELFF. CDR3 nucleotide sequence: TGTGCCAGCAGTTTACTAGCGGGAGGCCCCGGGGAGCTGTTTTTT. V usage is TRBV7-2 and J usage is TRBJ2-2, with 12 nucleotides matching TRBD2. Germline values: CDR1 SGHTA, CDR2 FQGNSA. The CDR3 has 15 amino acids. J gave up 6 bases and V 6 bases, and 5 bases lay outside the gene matches.

By its share, this clone is medium-sized. This chain connects TRBV6-1 to TRBJ2-1, with D perhaps assigned TRBD1 or TRBD2 (6 bases each). This CDR3 comprises 14 residues. V was pared by 1 base and J by 9 bases, with 13 bases between. In germline, CDR1 is MNHNS, CDR2 SASEGT. CDR3 residues: CASSEGRGLGEQFF. Written as DNA, the CDR3 is TGTGCCAGCAGTGAAGGCCGGGGGCTGGGTGAGCAGTTCTTC.

This clone was detected only a few times. The J gene is TRBJ1-1, the V gene TRBV6-1, with TRBD1 as a possible D gene (5 bases). From germline, CDR1 is MNHNS and CDR2 SASEGT. V gave up 5 bases and J gave up 0 bases, with 13 bases separating them. The CDR3 extends over 15 amino acids. The CDR3: CASSLGGALNTEAFF. In DNA, the CDR3 is TGTGCCAGCAGTTTGGGTGGGGCCCTGAACACTGAAGCTTTCTTT.

This clone is medium-sized within its sample. In DNA form, the CDR3 reads TGTGCCAGCAGTGAAGGACAGAGCCAAAATGAAAAACTGTTTTTT. Residues: CASSEGQSQNEKLFF. This chain joins TRBV6-1 and TRBJ1-4; TRBD1 is a possible D gene (5 bases). CDR3 length: 15 amino acids. Germline V CDR1 and CDR2: MNHNS, SASEGT. Trimming took 1 base from V and 5 from J, leaving 11 bases between them.

This clone has ten or more counts. A read error may explain this, as a much larger clone is one base away. The chain joins TRBV4-3 to TRBJ2-3; 11 nucleotides match TRBD1. J was trimmed by 4 bases and V by 4 bases; bases with no gene match: 10. CDR1 and CDR2 from the germline V gene are LGHNA and YSLEER. The CDR3 length is 17 residues. CDR3 sequence: CASSPTKDRGRADTQYF. CDR3 in DNA: TGCGCCAGCAGCCCAACGAAGGACAGGGGGCGGGCAGATACGCAGTATTTT.

The rearrangement uses TRBV7-6 and TRBJ2-1; 7 bases are a match to TRBD1. V shed 4 bases, J shed 4 bases, and the junction held 4 bases outside the gene matches. The CDR3 spans 14 residues. Germline-derived CDR1 and CDR2 are SGHVS and FNYEAQ. The CDR3 DNA reads as TGTGCCAGCAGCTCGGACAGGATTTACAATGAGCAGTTCTTC. This sequence encodes CASSSDRIYNEQFF. The whole variable domain, filled in from reference TRBV7-6 and TRBJ2-1, reads GAGVSQSPRYKVTKRGQDVALRCDPISGHVSLYWYRQALGQGPEFLTYFNYEAQQDKSGLPNDRFSAERPEGSISTLTIQRTEQRDSAMYRCASSSDRIYNEQFFGPGTRLTVL.

Comment on this clone: A junction boundary mismatches the germline segment, possibly from a read error. V and J are TRBV15 and TRBJ1-2; D gene uncertain. In germline, CDR1 is LNHNV, CDR2 YYDKDF (reference sequence). The CDR3 runs to 10 residues. DNA for the CDR3: TGTGCCACCAGCTATGCAGGAATGGCCTTC. As protein: CATSYAGMAF.